This T cell receptor (beta chain) derives from a study of T cells after yellow fever vaccination. Study-wide results and caveats: After the booster, over 95% of CD4 and more than 75% of CD8 primary-response clones were re-detected.

Synthesis of TCR cDNA relied on 5'RACE template switching, which attached a universal primer site and UMIs. MiXCR was run by TCRdb on the 5' RACE reads, yielding one entry per CDR3 protein. The repertoire includes around 610,000 distinct CDR3 sequences, approximately 13% of them detected once, and more than 13% sits in the top ten. To note about this clonotype: Its target is unknown.

This TCR derives from a man aged 25-45 years who received the YFV17D yellow fever vaccine. The sample was PBMCs, taken on the day of the yellow fever booster vaccination.

This CDR3 reads CASSPGARHEQYF. The CDR3 coding sequence is TGTGCCAGCAGCCCAGGGGCCCGCCACGAGCAGTACTTC. V gene TRBV7-9 combines with J gene TRBJ2-7, with a possible D match to TRBD1 (6 bases). The CDR3 totals 13 residues. V gave up 5 bases and J gave up 5 bases, with 13 bases separating them. The V gene's germline CDR1 is SEHNR and CDR2 FQNEAQ (reference sequence).